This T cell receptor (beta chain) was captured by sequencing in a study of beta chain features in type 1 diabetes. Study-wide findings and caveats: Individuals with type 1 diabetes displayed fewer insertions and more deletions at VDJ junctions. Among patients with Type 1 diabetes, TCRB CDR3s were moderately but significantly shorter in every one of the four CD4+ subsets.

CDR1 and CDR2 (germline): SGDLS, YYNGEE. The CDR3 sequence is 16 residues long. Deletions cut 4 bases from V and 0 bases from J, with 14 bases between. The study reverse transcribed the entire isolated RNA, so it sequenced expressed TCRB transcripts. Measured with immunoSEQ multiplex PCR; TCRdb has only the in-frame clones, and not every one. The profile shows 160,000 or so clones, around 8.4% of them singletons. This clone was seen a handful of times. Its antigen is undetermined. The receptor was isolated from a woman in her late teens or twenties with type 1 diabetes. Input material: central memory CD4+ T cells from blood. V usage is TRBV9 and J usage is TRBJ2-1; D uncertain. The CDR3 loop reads CASSSYAWSSYNEQFF. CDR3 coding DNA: TGTGCCAGCAGCTCCTACGCCTGGAGCTCCTACAATGAGCAGTTCTTC. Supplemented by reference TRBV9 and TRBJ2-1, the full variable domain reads DSGVTQTPKHLITATGQRVTLRCSPRSGDLSVYWYQQSLDQGLQFLIQYYNGEERAKGNILERFSAQQFPDLHSELNLSSLELGDSALYFCASSSYAWSSYNEQFFGPGTRLTVL.